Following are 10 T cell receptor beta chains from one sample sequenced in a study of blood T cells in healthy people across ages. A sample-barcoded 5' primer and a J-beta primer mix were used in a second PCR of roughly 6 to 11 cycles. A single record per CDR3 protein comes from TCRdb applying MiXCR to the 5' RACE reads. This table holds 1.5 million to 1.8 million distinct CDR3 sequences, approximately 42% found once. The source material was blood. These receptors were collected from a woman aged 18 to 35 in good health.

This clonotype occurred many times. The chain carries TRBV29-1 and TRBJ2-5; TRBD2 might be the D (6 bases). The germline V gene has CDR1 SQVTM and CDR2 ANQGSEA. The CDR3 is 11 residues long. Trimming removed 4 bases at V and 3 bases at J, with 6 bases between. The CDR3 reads CSVAGEETQYF. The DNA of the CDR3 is TGCAGCGTTGCGGGAGAAGAGACCCAGTACTTC.

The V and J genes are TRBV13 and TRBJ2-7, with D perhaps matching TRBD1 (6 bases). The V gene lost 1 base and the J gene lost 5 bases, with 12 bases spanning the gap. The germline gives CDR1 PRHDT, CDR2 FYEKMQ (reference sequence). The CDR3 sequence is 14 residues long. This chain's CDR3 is CASSLAQGFDEQYF. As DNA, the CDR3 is TGTGCCAGCAGCTTAGCGCAGGGGTTTGACGAGCAGTACTTC.

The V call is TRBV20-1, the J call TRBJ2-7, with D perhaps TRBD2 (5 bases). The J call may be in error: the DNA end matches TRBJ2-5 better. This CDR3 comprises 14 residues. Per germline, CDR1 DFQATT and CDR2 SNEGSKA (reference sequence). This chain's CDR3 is CSARDLYVGGTQYF. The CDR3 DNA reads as TGCAGTGCTAGAGACCTGTATGTAGGAGGGACCCAGTACTTC.

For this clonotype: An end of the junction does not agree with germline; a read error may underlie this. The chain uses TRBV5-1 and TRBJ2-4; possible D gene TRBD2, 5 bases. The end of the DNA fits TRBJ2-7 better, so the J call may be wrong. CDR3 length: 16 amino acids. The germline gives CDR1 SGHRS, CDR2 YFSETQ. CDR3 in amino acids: CVSSLAGGSVSYEQYF. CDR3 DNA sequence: TGCGTCAGCAGCTTGGCCGGAGGCTCGGTCTCCTACGAGCAGTACTTC.

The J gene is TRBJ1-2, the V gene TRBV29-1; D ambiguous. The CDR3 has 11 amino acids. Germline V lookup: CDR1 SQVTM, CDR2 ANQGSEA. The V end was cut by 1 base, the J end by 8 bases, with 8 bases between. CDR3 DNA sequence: TGCAGCGTTGAAGCCGGTGAAGGCTACACCTTC. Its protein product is CSVEAGEGYTF. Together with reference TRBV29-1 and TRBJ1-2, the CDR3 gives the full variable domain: SAVISQKPSRDICQRGTSLTIQCQVDSQVTMMFWYRQQPGQSLTLIATANQGSEATYESGFVIDKFPISRPNLTFSTLTVSNMSPEDSSIYLCSVEAGEGYTFGSGTRLTVV.

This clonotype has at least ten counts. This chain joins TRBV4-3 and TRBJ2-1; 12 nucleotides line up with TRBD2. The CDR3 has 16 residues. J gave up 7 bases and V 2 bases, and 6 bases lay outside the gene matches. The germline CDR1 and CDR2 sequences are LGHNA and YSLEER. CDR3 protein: CASSQWRTSGANEQFF. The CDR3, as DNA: TGCGCCAGCAGCCAATGGCGGACTAGCGGGGCGAATGAGCAGTTCTTC.

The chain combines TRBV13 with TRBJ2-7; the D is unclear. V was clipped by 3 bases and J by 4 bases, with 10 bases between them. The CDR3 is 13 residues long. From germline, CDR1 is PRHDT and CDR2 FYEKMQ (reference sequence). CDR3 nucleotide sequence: TGTGCCAGCAGCTTTGGCTTTCCGTACGAGCAGTACTTC. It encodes CASSFGFPYEQYF.

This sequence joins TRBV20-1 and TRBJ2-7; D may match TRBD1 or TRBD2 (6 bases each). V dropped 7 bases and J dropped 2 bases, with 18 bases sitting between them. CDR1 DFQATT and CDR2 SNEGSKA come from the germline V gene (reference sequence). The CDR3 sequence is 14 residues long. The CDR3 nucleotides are TGCAGTGTTAGGGGGGAAGCCATAGCCTACGAGCAGTACTTC. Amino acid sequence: CSVRGEAIAYEQYF.

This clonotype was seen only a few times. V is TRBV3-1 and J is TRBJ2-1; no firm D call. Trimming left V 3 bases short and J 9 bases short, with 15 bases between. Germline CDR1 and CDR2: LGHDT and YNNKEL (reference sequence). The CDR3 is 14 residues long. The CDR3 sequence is CASSHSLVRVEQFF. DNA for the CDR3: TGTGCCAGCAGCCATAGTCTAGTTCGCGTTGAGCAGTTCTTC.

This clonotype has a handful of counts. CDR3 residues: CASTKIDRGGTEAFF. CDR3 in DNA: TGTGCCAGCACCAAGATCGACAGGGGTGGCACTGAAGCTTTCTTT. The chain employs TRBV6-5 and TRBJ1-1, with 8 nucleotides matching TRBD1. Germline values: CDR1 MNHEY, CDR2 SVGAGI. The CDR3 is 15 residues long. Germline trimming cut 7 bases from V and 4 bases from J; bases unmatched to any gene: 11.